Listed below are T cell receptor beta chains from one sample, sequenced in a study of OX40 agonist ivuxolimab in advanced cancers. Clones were sequenced by immunoSEQ multiplex PCR, and TCRdb holds only the in-frame ones, with some missing. The table shows roughly 61,000 clones, with 88% occurring only once. The sequencing here drew on CD4+ or CD8+ T cells sorted from blood, taken in a trial of the OX40 agonist ivuxolimab. The receptors originated from an adult with an advanced solid tumor such as melanoma, head and neck, liver or kidney cancer. Both conserved end residues are part of each CDR3. Each record gives: clone size, V gene, J gene, CDR3 protein. Only some rows state a clone size, as once, few, many or a class for expanded clones.

NA	TRBV5-4	TRBJ2-2	CASSLPGQGAFGELFF
NA	TRBV19	TRBJ2-1	CASRDRALSSYNEQFF
NA	TRBV6-6	TRBJ2-3	CASSLTSGGPPRAQYF
few	TRBV11-2	TRBJ2-7	CASSFGPDRVRYF
NA	TRBV19	TRBJ2-7	CASSRNGAGAYEQYF
NA	TRBV12-5	TRBJ2-5	CASGSSGQETQYF
NA	TRBV6-5	TRBJ2-1	CASSYRREYNEQFF
NA	TRBV19	TRBJ2-1	CASSISGTGTRGNEQFF
few	TRBV4-1	TRBJ1-5	CASTRGQGGNQPQHF
NA	TRBV10-3	TRBJ2-5	CAISPPGQETQYF
once	TRBV13	TRBJ2-7	CASSLVQGTYEQYF
NA	TRBV7-9	TRBJ2-3	CASSLGSDSSTDTQYF
NA	TRBV7-2	TRBJ1-1	CASSLVIGAEAFF
NA	TRBV4-2	TRBJ2-7	CASSQETGGSEQYF
once	TRBV7-2	TRBJ1-1	CASSSDRQIMNTEAFF
NA	TRBV7-2	TRBJ1-2	CASSLGYDYGYTF
once	TRBV19	TRBJ1-2	CASSIVGLANYGYTF
NA	TRBV11-2	TRBJ2-7	CASSSWTGYEQYF
NA	TRBV6-6	TRBJ1-1	CASSPTQYREAFF
few	TRBV11-2	TRBJ2-5	CASSLFGETQYF
once	TRBV5-5	TRBJ1-1	CASSYVEGGSTEAFF
NA	TRBV19	TRBJ2-3	CASGERVSTDTQYF
NA	TRBV6-5	TRBJ1-2	CASSYDRDFYGYTF
NA	TRBV10-2	TRBJ2-7	CASRPTSVSDEQYF
NA	TRBV7-8	TRBJ1-2	CASSSMGQGYGYTF
NA	TRBV7-2	TRBJ1-5	CASSLDGAGNQPQHF
NA	TRBV29-1	TRBJ1-2	CGIFSDRGGYGYTF
NA	TRBV7-9	TRBJ1-5	CASSDSSNQPRHF
NA	TRBV28	TRBJ1-2	CASSLFQGANYGYTF
NA	TRBV5-1	TRBJ1-3	CASSLAGGYSGNTIYF
NA	TRBV5-8	TRBJ2-6	CASSLRGSNVLTF
once	TRBV4-1	TRBJ1-1	CASSHIYGGVGVGNTEAFF
NA	TRBV30	TRBJ1-3	CAWGWAGSGNTIYF
NA	TRBV6-5	TRBJ1-5	CASSYSIGKQPQHF
once	TRBV7-9	TRBJ2-2	CASITRAGGANTGELFF
NA	TRBV5-5	TRBJ2-5	CASSFYREGETQYF
NA	TRBV23-1	TRBJ2-5	CASSQPGQYQETQYF
NA	TRBV7-9	TRBJ1-5	CASSLEANQPQHF
few	TRBV6-1	TRBJ2-2	CASRGQVNTGELFF
NA	TRBV28	TRBJ1-5	CASSQLQGNQPQHF
NA	TRBV7-2	TRBJ2-7	CASSLGAYEQYF
NA	TRBV7-2	TRBJ2-3	CASSLASGRARDTQYF
NA	TRBV6-5	TRBJ1-2	CASSPEGANLYGYTF
NA	TRBV7-9	TRBJ2-1	CASSSQEGEQFF
NA	TRBV7-3	TRBJ1-5	CASSPGGNQPQHF
NA	TRBV28	TRBJ1-5	CASSWLQGNQPQHF
NA	TRBV7-8	TRBJ2-3	CASSLTSPDTQYF
once	TRBV19	TRBJ2-1	CASSAQTRGGGDEQFF
NA	TRBV5-1	TRBJ2-1	CASSLTSGSTMEQFF
NA	TRBV5-6	TRBJ2-5	CASSMAGETQYF
NA	TRBV25-1	TRBJ1-6	CASRDFIYNSPLHF